The rows below give T cell receptor beta chains drawn from one sample of a study of blood T cells in healthy people across ages. From the 5' RACE reads, TCRdb called clonotypes with MiXCR, one entry per CDR3 protein. The sample lists roughly 650,000 distinct CDR3 sequences; around 32% were seen once. Sequenced: blood. These receptors were collected from a woman of 80 years or more in good health. Both conserved end residues are part of each CDR3. A D gene is named only where the DNA matches it firmly. Clone size is shown for a subset of rows, as once, few, many or a class of expanded clone.

V gene: TRBV6-2/TRBV6-3
D gene: -
clone size: many
J gene: TRBJ2-7
CDR3 length: 15
CDR3 DNA: TGTGCCAGCAGTCCCCGGGGGCGAAGTACCTACGAGCAGTACTTC
CDR3 protein: CASSPRGRSTYEQYF

V gene: TRBV20-1
D gene: -
clone size: -
J gene: TRBJ2-1
CDR3 length: 9
CDR3 DNA: TGCAGTGCTAATGGGGTGGAGTTCTTC
CDR3 protein: CSANGVEFF

V gene: TRBV6-5
D gene: -
clone size: few
J gene: TRBJ2-2
CDR3 length: 15
CDR3 DNA: TGTGCCAGCAGTTACAACTGGGGGCGATCCGGGGAGCTGTTTTTT
CDR3 protein: CASSYNWGRSGELFF

V gene: TRBV11-2
D gene: -
clone size: -
J gene: TRBJ1-2
CDR3 length: 13
CDR3 DNA: TGTGCCAACAGCCAAGGCGGGGTCTATGGCTACACCTTC
CDR3 protein: CANSQGGVYGYTF

V gene: TRBV5-1
D gene: TRBD1
clone size: -
J gene: TRBJ2-1
CDR3 length: 16
CDR3 DNA: TGCGCCAGCAGCTTGTCTCCCGGGACAGGGGACAATGAGCAGGTCTTC
CDR3 protein: CASSLSPGTGDNEQVF

V gene: TRBV12-3/TRBV12-4
D gene: -
clone size: -
J gene: TRBJ2-3
CDR3 length: 14
CDR3 DNA: TGTGCCAGCAGTTTAGGAGTACCCGCAGATGTGGAGTATTTT
CDR3 protein: CASSLGVPADVEYF

V gene: TRBV7-9
D gene: -
clone size: -
J gene: TRBJ2-7
CDR3 length: 13
CDR3 DNA: TGTGCCAGCAGCACTTTTGCCTCCTACGAGCAGTACTTC
CDR3 protein: CASSTFASYEQYF

V gene: TRBV7-3
D gene: -
clone size: -
J gene: TRBJ2-7
CDR3 length: 13
CDR3 DNA: TGTGCCAGCAGCTTAACTGGGGGGGCCGAGCAGTACTTC
CDR3 protein: CASSLTGGAEQYF

V gene: TRBV29-1
D gene: TRBD1
clone size: -
J gene: TRBJ1-1
CDR3 length: 14
CDR3 DNA: TGCAGCGTTGAACCACAGGGGCGAGGAACTGAAGCTTTCTTT
CDR3 protein: CSVEPQGRGTEAFF

V gene: TRBV6-2/TRBV6-3
D gene: TRBD1
clone size: many
J gene: TRBJ2-7
CDR3 length: 16
CDR3 DNA: TGTGCCAGCAGTTACTCACCCCGGGACAGGGCCTACGAGCAGTACTTC
CDR3 protein: CASSYSPRDRAYEQYF

V gene: TRBV30
D gene: -
clone size: -
J gene: TRBJ1-1
CDR3 length: 15
CDR3 DNA: TGTGCCTGGAGTGTGATTGGACAGCCTAACACTGAAGCTTTCTTT
CDR3 protein: CAWSVIGQPNTEAFF

V gene: TRBV5-1
D gene: TRBD1
clone size: many
J gene: TRBJ2-1
CDR3 length: 16
CDR3 DNA: TGCGCCAGCAGCTCCCGGGGACAGGGTACATACAATGAGCAGTTCTTC
CDR3 protein: CASSSRGQGTYNEQFF

V gene: TRBV5-1
D gene: TRBD2
clone size: -
J gene: TRBJ2-1
CDR3 length: 15
CDR3 DNA: TGCGCCAGCAGCTTAGTAGCGGGGGGGCCGTATGAGCAGTTCTTC
CDR3 protein: CASSLVAGGPYEQFF